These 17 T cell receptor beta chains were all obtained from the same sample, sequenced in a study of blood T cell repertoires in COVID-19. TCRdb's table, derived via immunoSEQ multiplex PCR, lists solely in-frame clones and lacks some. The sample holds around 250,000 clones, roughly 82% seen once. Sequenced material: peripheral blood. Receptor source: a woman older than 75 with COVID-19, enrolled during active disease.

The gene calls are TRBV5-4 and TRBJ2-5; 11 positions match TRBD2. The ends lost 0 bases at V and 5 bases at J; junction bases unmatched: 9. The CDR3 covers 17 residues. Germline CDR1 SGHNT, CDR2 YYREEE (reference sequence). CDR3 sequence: CASSLEHSGGARETQYF. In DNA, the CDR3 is TGTGCCAGCAGCTTGGAACATAGCGGGGGGGCCAGGGAGACCCAGTACTTC.

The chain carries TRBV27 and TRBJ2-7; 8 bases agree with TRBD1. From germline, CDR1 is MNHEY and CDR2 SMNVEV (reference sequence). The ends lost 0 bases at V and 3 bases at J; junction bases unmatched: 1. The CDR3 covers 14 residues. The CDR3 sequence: CASSLSQGDYEQYF. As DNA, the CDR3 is TGTGCCAGCAGTTTATCACAGGGGGACTACGAGCAGTACTTC.

CDR3 sequence: CASSPPYRVANEKLFF. The CDR3 DNA reads TGTGCCAGCTCACCACCATACAGGGTGGCTAATGAAAAACTGTTTTTT. The chain carries TRBV18 and TRBJ1-4, with D perhaps matching TRBD1 (6 bases). Looked up from germline, CDR1 is KGHSH and CDR2 is LQKENI. The CDR3 is made up of 16 amino acids. The germline V and J ends were trimmed by 0 bases and 3 bases, with 11 bases remaining between them.

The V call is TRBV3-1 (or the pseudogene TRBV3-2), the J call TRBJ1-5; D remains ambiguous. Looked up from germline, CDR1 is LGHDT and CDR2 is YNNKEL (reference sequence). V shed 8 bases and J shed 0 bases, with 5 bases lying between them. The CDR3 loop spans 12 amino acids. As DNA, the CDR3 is TGTGCCAGCTATAATAGCAATCAGCCCCAGCATTTT. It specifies CASYNSNQPQHF.

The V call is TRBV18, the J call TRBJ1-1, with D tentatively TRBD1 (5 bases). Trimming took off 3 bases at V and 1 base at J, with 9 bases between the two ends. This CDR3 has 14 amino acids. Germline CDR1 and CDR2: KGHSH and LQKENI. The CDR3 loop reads CASSPDQGNTEAFF. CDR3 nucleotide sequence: TGTGCCAGCTCACCCGACCAGGGGAACACTGAAGCTTTCTTT. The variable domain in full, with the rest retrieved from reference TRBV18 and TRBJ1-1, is NAGVMQNPRHLVRRRGQEARLRCSPMKGHSHVYWYRQLPEEGLKFMVYLQKENIIDESGMPKERFSAEFPKEGPSILRIQQVVRGDSAAYFCASSPDQGNTEAFFGQGTRLTVV.

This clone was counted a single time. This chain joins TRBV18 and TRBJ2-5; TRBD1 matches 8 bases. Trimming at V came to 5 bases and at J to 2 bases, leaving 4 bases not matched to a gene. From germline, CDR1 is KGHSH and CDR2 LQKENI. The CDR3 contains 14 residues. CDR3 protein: CASSARTGQETQYF. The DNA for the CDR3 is TGTGCCAGCTCAGCCAGGACAGGGCAAGAGACCCAGTACTTC.

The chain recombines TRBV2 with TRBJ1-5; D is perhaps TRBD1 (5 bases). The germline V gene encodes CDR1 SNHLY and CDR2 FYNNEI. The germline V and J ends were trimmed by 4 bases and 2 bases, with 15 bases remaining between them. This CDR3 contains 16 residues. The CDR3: CASSGAGGVGNQPQHF. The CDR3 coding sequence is TGTGCCAGCAGTGGTGCGGGGGGAGTCGGCAATCAGCCCCAGCATTTT.

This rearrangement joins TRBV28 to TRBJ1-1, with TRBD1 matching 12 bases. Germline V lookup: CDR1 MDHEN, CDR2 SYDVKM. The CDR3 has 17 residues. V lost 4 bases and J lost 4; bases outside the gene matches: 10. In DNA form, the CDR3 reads TGTGCCAGCAGTTCACTCCCGGGACAGGGGGCGCCCACTGAAGCTTTCTTT. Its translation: CASSSLPGQGAPTEAFF.

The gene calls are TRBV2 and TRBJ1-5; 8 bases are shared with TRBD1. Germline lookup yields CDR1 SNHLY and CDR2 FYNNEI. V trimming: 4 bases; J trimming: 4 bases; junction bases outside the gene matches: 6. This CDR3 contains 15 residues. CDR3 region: CASSVGGQGNQPQHF. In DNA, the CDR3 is TGTGCCAGCAGTGTTGGTGGACAGGGTAATCAGCCCCAGCATTTT.

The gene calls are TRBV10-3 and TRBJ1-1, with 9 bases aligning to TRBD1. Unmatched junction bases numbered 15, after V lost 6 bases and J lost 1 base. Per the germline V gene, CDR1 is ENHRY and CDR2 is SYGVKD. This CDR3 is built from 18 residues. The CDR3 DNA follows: TGTGCCATCAGAGGAGCGTTGGTGCGGGGACAGGGGAACACTGAAGCTTTCTTT. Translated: CAIRGALVRGQGNTEAFF.

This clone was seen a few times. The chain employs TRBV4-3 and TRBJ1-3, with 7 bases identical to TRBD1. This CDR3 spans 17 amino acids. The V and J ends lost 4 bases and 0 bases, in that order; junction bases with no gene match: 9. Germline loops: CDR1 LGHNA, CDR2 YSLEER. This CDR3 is CASSLGTDLHSGNTIYF. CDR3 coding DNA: TGCGCCAGCAGCCTCGGGACAGATCTTCACTCTGGAAACACCATATATTTT.

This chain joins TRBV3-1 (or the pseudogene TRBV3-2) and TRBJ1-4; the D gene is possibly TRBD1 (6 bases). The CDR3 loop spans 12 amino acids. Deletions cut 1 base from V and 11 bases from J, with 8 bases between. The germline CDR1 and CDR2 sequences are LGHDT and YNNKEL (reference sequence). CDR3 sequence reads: CASSQAGAKLFF. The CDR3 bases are TGTGCCAGCAGCCAAGCAGGGGCTAAACTGTTTTTT.

CDR3 DNA: TGTGCCAGCAGTTTTGGGACAGTCTATGGCTACACCTTC. Translation gives CASSFGTVYGYTF. This rearrangement joins TRBV28 to TRBJ1-2; 7 nucleotides line up with TRBD1. J gave up 4 bases and V 3 bases, and 2 bases lay outside the gene matches. The CDR3 is made up of 13 amino acids. Germline-derived CDR1 and CDR2 are MDHEN and SYDVKM.

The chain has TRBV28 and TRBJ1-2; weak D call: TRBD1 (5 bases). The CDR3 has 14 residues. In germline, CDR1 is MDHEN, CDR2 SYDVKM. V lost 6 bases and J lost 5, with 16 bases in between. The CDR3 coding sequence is TGTGCCAGCAGGGCGGGAGGGGAAGGTTATGGCTACACCTTC. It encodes CASRAGGEGYGYTF.

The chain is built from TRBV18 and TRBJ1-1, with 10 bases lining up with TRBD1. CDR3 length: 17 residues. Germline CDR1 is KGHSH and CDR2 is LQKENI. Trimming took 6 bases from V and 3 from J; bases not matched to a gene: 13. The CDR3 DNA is TGTGCCAGCTCTCTTTACGTAATGGGACAGGGGTACACTGAAGCTTTCTTT. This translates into CASSLYVMGQGYTEAFF.

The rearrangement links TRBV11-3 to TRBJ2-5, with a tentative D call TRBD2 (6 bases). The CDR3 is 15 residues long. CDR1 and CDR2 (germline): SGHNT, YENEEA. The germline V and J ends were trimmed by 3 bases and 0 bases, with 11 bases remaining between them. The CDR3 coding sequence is TGTGCCAGCAGCTTGGCCGGGGGACACCAAGAGACCCAGTACTTC. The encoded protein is CASSLAGGHQETQYF.

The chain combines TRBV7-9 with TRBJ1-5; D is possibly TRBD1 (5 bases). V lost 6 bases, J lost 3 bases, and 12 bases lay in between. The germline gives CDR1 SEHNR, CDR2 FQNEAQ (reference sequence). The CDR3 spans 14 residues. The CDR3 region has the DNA TGTGCCAGCAGGTCAGGACAAGACAATCAGCCCCAGCATTTT. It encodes CASRSGQDNQPQHF.